These 21 T cell receptor beta chains originate from one sample sequenced in a study of T cells in Graves' hyperthyroidism and ophthalmopathy. It was RNA transcripts that yielded the amplified TCR beta CDR3 regions. Researchers ran a first-round RT-PCR on the TCR CDR3 using the HTBI primer set. MiXCR, applied by TCRdb to the multiplex PCR reads, yields one record per CDR3 protein. The sample has some 24,000 distinct CDR3 sequences, about 49% seen once; the top ten hold around 23%. Sequenced sample: blood. Source of these receptors: a woman aged 40 to 50 with Graves' hyperthyroidism that later progressed to Graves' ophthalmopathy.

Regarding this clonotype: Mismatch with germline at one junction end may stem from a read error. The J gene is TRBJ2-2, the V gene TRBV5-1, with TRBD2 matching 10 bases. Per the germline V gene, CDR1 is SGHRS and CDR2 is YFSETQ. The CDR3 runs to 16 residues. The CDR3 coding sequence is TGCGCCAGCGGCTTGGGGGGACTAGCGAACACCGGGGAGCTGCTTTTT. As protein: CASGLGGLANTGELLF.

Notes on this clonotype: It is likely a read error, because the conserved phenylalanine at the end of the CDR3 is missing. This sequence joins TRBV6-4 and TRBJ2-3; TRBD1 matches at 7 bases. V was clipped by 6 bases and J by 2 bases; unmatched bases: 2. Germline V gene lookup returns CDR1 MRHNA and CDR2 SNTAGT. This CDR3 contains 13 residues. DNA for the CDR3: TGTGCCAGCAGCGGGACAGACACAGATACGCAGTATTAT. Amino acid sequence: CASSGTDTDTQYY.

Judged by abundance, this clonotype is medium-sized. The chain combines TRBV20-1 with TRBJ2-1; the match to TRBD1 covers 8 bases. CDR1 is DFQATT and CDR2 is SNEGSKA in the germline V gene (reference sequence). This CDR3 has 15 amino acids. The V gene end was trimmed by 4 bases and the J gene end by 7 bases; junction bases not matched to a gene: 12. This chain's CDR3 is CSAIHRDRPQNEQFF. The CDR3 coding sequence is TGCAGTGCTATCCACCGGGACAGGCCTCAGAATGAGCAGTTCTTC.

A few counts support this clonotype. The rearrangement links TRBV7-9 to TRBJ2-5; TRBD2 is a possible D gene (5 bases). The V end lost 1 base, the J end lost 2 bases, and 8 bases lay between the germline ends. Germline V gives CDR1 SEHNR, CDR2 FQNEAQ (reference sequence). This CDR3 has 14 residues. This CDR3 reads CASSLGGGQETQYF. CDR3 bases: TGTGCCAGCAGCTTAGGTGGAGGTCAAGAGACCCAGTACTTC.

The chain joins TRBV19 to TRBJ2-1, with unresolved D. V was trimmed by 3 bases and J by 3 bases, leaving 6 bases between them. The CDR3 contains 13 residues. CDR1 and CDR2 from the germline V gene are LNHDA and SQIVND (reference sequence). In DNA form, the CDR3 reads TGTGCCAGTAGTATCGATATCTACAATGAGCAGTTCTTC. It codes for CASSIDIYNEQFF.

The rearrangement uses TRBV7-9 and TRBJ1-2, with 9 positions matching TRBD1. Trimming at V came to 0 bases and at J to 4 bases, leaving 12 bases not matched to a gene. The CDR3 consists of 18 residues. Looked up from germline, CDR1 is SEHNR and CDR2 is FQNEAQ (reference sequence). DNA for the CDR3: TGTGCCAGCAGCTTAGCGGGACAGGGATTTAATGGGGGCTATGGCTACACCTTC. Translated, it gives CASSLAGQGFNGGYGYTF.

This clonotype was counted many times. V usage is TRBV6-1 and J usage is TRBJ2-1, with unresolved D. The V gene lost 0 bases and the J gene lost 5 bases, with 8 bases spanning the gap. Germline assignment: CDR1 MNHNS and CDR2 SASEGT. The CDR3 contains 14 residues. CDR3 in DNA: TGTGCCAGCAGTGAAGCGGGCAGAAACAATGAGCAGTTCTTC. Protein product: CASSEAGRNNEQFF.

The chain joins TRBV2 to TRBJ1-1, with D uncertain. The CDR3 has 13 residues. In germline, CDR1 is SNHLY, CDR2 FYNNEI. Trimming removed 11 bases at V and 0 bases at J, with 13 bases between. The CDR3 spells CARRVDLNTEAFF. DNA of the CDR3: TGTGCCCGCCGGGTAGACCTGAACACTGAAGCTTTCTTT.

This clonotype was counted a few times. V and J are TRBV20-1 and TRBJ1-2, with 8 bases that match TRBD1. The CDR3 covers 13 residues. V was clipped by 6 bases and J by 2 bases; unmatched bases: 5. Per germline, CDR1 DFQATT and CDR2 SNEGSKA (reference sequence). The CDR3 sequence: CSATGQGNYGYTF. CDR3 DNA sequence: TGCAGTGCCACAGGACAGGGCAACTATGGCTACACCTTC.

This chain joins TRBV6-1 and TRBJ1-2; D call uncertain. The CDR3 consists of 14 residues. V was pared by 7 bases and J by 8 bases, with 20 bases between. In germline, CDR1 is MNHNS, CDR2 SASEGT. The DNA of the CDR3 is TGTGCCAGCATAACCGGAGAGAGGTCTGACGGCTACACCTTC. As protein: CASITGERSDGYTF.

This clonotype was picked up many times. The chain employs TRBV5-6 and TRBJ2-3; the match to TRBD2 covers 8 bases. V shed 1 base and J 1 base; nucleotides not matched to a gene: 5. Germline lookup yields CDR1 SGHDT and CDR2 YYEEEE. The CDR3 is made up of 16 amino acids. CDR3 sequence reads: CASSLLTSGRTDTQYF. The CDR3 DNA sequence: TGTGCCAGCAGCTTGCTAACTAGCGGTCGCACAGATACGCAGTATTTT.

The chain couples TRBV2 to TRBJ1-4; D is ambiguous. V lost 6 bases and J lost 3, with 8 bases in between. The CDR3 has 13 amino acids. CDR1 and CDR2 from the germline V gene are SNHLY and FYNNEI. The CDR3 DNA sequence: TGTGCCAGCAGCGGGGATGCTAATGAAAAACTGTTTTTT. Its protein product is CASSGDANEKLFF.

With regard to this clonotype: No conserved phenylalanine or tryptophan ends this CDR3, so it is likely a read error. Because the CDR3's place on the DNA is in doubt, the DNA is left out and the CDR3 is given as listed by TCRdb. J is TRBJ2-1 and V is TRBV25-1; the tabulated D call, TRBD2, remains unverified against the DNA. The CDR3 spans 11 amino acids, including both terminal residues. The germline V gene encodes CDR1 MGHDK and CDR2 SYGVNS. CDR3 region: CASKPAGGSRA.

This clonotype has just a few counts. Given a much more abundant clone one base away, this may be a read error. The rearrangement links TRBV6-1 to TRBJ2-1; TRBD1 aligns across 9 bases. This CDR3 is 19 amino acids long. Germline CDR1 and CDR2: MNHNS and SASEGT. The CDR3 DNA follows: TGTGCCAGCAGTGACACTTTAGACCCCGGGACAGGGAAGAACAATGGGCAGTTCTTC. It codes for CASSDTLDPGTGKNNGQFF.

V usage is TRBV2 and J usage is TRBJ2-7; 9 bases map to TRBD1. This CDR3 is built from 15 residues. Looked up from germline, CDR1 is SNHLY and CDR2 is FYNNEI. Trimming at V came to 6 bases and at J to 5 bases, leaving 11 bases not matched to a gene. Here the CDR3 reads CASSAHRQGGHEQYF. The CDR3, as DNA: TGTGCCAGCAGCGCCCACCGACAGGGGGGGCACGAGCAGTACTTC.

Worth noting for this clonotype: A much larger clone differs by one base, so this may be a read error. The rearrangement joins TRBV27 to TRBJ1-2, with a weak D call TRBD1 (6 bases). CDR1 is MNHEY, CDR2 SMNVEV, per germline (reference sequence). V lost 4 bases to trimming and J lost 5 bases, with 14 bases between them. The CDR3 consists of 14 residues. DNA for the CDR3: TGTGCCAGCAGTTCCAGGGGCGCGGGGTATGGCTACACCTTC. Its protein is CASSSRGAGYGYTF.

This clonotype is classed as medium-sized. The chain employs TRBV20-1 and TRBJ2-3, with 8 bases aligning to TRBD1. Germline V CDR1 and CDR2: DFQATT, SNEGSKA (reference sequence). This CDR3 comprises 13 residues. With V trimmed by 6 bases and J by 3 bases, 5 bases remained unmatched. The CDR3 DNA follows: TGCAGTGCGAGGACAGGGAGGACAGATACGCAGTATTTT. Residues: CSARTGRTDTQYF.

The chain couples TRBV20-1 to TRBJ2-7; D unresolved. The V end lost 3 bases, the J end lost 1 base, and 13 bases lay between the germline ends. The CDR3 contains 14 residues. Germline V CDR1 and CDR2: DFQATT, SNEGSKA (reference sequence). The CDR3 spells CSASNLMTSYEQYF. CDR3 bases: TGCAGTGCTAGTAACCTAATGACGTCCTACGAGCAGTACTTC.

The chain is built from TRBV4-1 and TRBJ2-7; a weak D match, TRBD1 (5 bases). Germline V gene sequence: CDR1 MGHRA, CDR2 YSYEKL. This CDR3 comprises 16 residues. Trimming cost V 1 base and J 3 bases, with 16 bases left between them. The CDR3 is CASSQGARQKYYEQYF. The CDR3 DNA reads as TGCGCCAGCAGCCAAGGGGCCCGACAGAAATACTACGAGCAGTACTTC.

This clonotype has ten or more counts. The chain couples TRBV6-2 or TRBV6-3 to TRBJ2-7; tentatively, D is TRBD2 (5 bases). CDR3 length equals 14 residues. Germline values: CDR1 MNHEY, CDR2 SVGEGT. V was cut by 2 bases and J by 4 bases, with 12 bases left in between. This CDR3 is CASSYGVARYEQYF. The CDR3 DNA is TGTGCCAGCAGTTACGGGGTAGCGCGGTACGAGCAGTACTTC.

This chain joins TRBV19 and TRBJ1-6; 8 bases agree with TRBD1. Germline V gene lookup returns CDR1 LNHDA and CDR2 SQIVND (reference sequence). The CDR3 consists of 16 residues. The V gene end was trimmed by 3 bases and the J gene end by 7 bases; junction bases not matched to a gene: 8. The CDR3 coding sequence is TGTGCCAGTAGTATTTCTCTGGCAGGGGGCAATTCACCCCTCCACTTT. Amino acids: CASSISLAGGNSPLHF.